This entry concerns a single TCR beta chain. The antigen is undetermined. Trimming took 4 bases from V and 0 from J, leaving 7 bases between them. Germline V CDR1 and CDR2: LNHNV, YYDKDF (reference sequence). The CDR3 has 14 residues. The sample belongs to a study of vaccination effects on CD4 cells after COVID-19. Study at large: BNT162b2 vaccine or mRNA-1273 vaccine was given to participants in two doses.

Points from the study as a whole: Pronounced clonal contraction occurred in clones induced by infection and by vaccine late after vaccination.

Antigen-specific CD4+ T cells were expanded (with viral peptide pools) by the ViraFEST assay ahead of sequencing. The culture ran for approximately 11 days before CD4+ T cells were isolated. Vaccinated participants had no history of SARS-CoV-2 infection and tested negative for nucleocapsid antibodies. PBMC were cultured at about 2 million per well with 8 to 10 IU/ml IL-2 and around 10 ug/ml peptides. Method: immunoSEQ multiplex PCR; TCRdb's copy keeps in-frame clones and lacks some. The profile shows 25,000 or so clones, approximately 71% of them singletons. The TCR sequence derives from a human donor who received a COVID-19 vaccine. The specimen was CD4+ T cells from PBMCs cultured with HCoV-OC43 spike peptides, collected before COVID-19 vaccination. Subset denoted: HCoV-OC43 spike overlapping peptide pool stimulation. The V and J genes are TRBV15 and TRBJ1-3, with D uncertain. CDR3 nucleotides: TGTGCCACCAGCAAACAGAGCTCTGGAAACACCATATATTTT. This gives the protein CATSKQSSGNTIYF.